What follows are 19 T cell receptor beta chains derived from one specimen sequenced in a study of T cell responses to AZD1222 COVID-19 vaccine. Here immunoSEQ multiplex PCR was the method, and the copy in TCRdb shows in-frame clones only, minus some. The data show some 110,000 clones, roughly 90% seen once. Sequencing used peripheral blood, obtained on day 0 of AZD1222 vaccination. The receptors were sampled from an adult in good health.

The table lists this clone with a count of one. The V and J genes are TRBV9 and TRBJ1-1, with TRBD1 identical over 9 bases. The J segment lost 4 bases and the V segment lost 3 bases, leaving 4 bases of the junction unmatched. The CDR3 has 14 amino acids. The germline gives CDR1 SGDLS, CDR2 YYNGEE. For the CDR3, the DNA is TGTGCCAGCAGCGGACAGGGGGGCGGCACTGAAGCTTTCTTT. Protein sequence: CASSGQGGGTEAFF.

The rearrangement links TRBV19 to TRBJ2-6; TRBD2 aligns across 7 bases. After removal of 8 bases from V and 2 bases from J, the junction contained 12 bases not matched to a gene. This CDR3 has 17 residues. The germline gives CDR1 LNHDA, CDR2 SQIVND (reference sequence). The CDR3 bases are TGTGCCAGTGGACCCTACGGCGGGAGCGCTGGGGCCAACGTCCTGACTTTC. Translated, it gives CASGPYGGSAGANVLTF.

The sample holds a few counts of this clone. This chain links TRBV6-2 or TRBV6-3 with TRBJ2-5; TRBD2 agrees at 7 bases. With V trimmed by 0 bases and J by 5 bases, 9 bases remained unmatched. The CDR3 runs 16 residues. Germline V gives CDR1 MNHEY, CDR2 SVGEGT. Here the CDR3 reads CASSYSSSGGGETQYF. CDR3 bases: TGTGCCAGCAGTTACTCGTCTAGCGGAGGAGGGGAGACCCAGTACTTC.

This chain connects TRBV7-9 to TRBJ2-7; 9 positions agree with TRBD1. The CDR3 runs 15 residues. CDR1 is SEHNR, CDR2 FQNEAQ, per germline (reference sequence). Trimming cost V 5 bases and J 3 bases; bases outside gene matches: 8. In nucleotides, the CDR3 is TGTGCCAGCAGCCGACAGGGGGTGCGCAACTACGAGCAGTACTTC. Protein sequence: CASSRQGVRNYEQYF.

This clone appeared a single time. This chain connects TRBV5-1 to TRBJ2-5, with D maybe TRBD2 (5 bases). V lost 2 bases and J lost 2, with 13 bases in between. Germline CDR1 reads SGHRS; CDR2 reads YFSETQ. This CDR3 region has 15 residues. The CDR3 DNA follows: TGCGCCAGCAGCTTCGGAGCGAGCGGTCAAGAGACCCAGTACTTC. This encodes CASSFGASGQETQYF.

The V gene is TRBV15, the J gene TRBJ2-2; D is possibly TRBD2 (6 bases). The CDR3 contains 15 residues. CDR1 LNHNV and CDR2 YYDKDF come from the germline V gene (reference sequence). V was cut by 0 bases and J by 4 bases, with 9 bases left in between. The CDR3 DNA reads TGTGCCACCAGCAGAGAGGGACTCGTCACCGGGGAGCTGTTTTTT. This translates into CATSREGLVTGELFF.

The chain couples TRBV7-2 to TRBJ2-5, with TRBD2 matching over 8 bases. The CDR3 totals 16 residues. The junction had 8 bases not matched to a gene; V was cut back by 1 base and J by 4 bases. The V gene's germline CDR1 is SGHTA and CDR2 FQGNSA. Written as DNA, the CDR3 is TGTGCCAGCAGCTTAGGTCCGGGAGGGCCGGGAGAGACCCAGTACTTC. This gives the protein CASSLGPGGPGETQYF.

V usage is TRBV28 and J usage is TRBJ1-4; TRBD1 matches 7 bases. The germline V gene has CDR1 MDHEN and CDR2 SYDVKM. V was pared by 2 bases and J by 2 bases, with 2 bases of the junction left unmatched. The CDR3 runs 15 residues. This CDR3 is CASSLTDRTNEKLFF. The CDR3 nucleotides are TGTGCCAGCAGTTTAACGGACAGGACTAATGAAAAACTGTTTTTT.

V usage is TRBV18 and J usage is TRBJ1-4; 9 bases are a match to TRBD1. The V segment lost 8 bases and the J segment 8 bases; nucleotides outside the gene matches: 12. CDR3 length: 15 residues. Germline CDR1 reads KGHSH; CDR2 reads LQKENI. This CDR3 reads CASTIKGQGPEKLFF. The CDR3 DNA reads as TGTGCCAGCACCATAAAGGGACAGGGCCCCGAAAAACTGTTTTTT.

The rearrangement joins TRBV5-1 to TRBJ2-1; maybe TRBD2 (6 bases). Trimming shortened V by 7 bases and J by 8 bases, and 31 bases separated the two germline ends. Germline V CDR1 and CDR2: SGHRS, YFSETQ. This CDR3 contains 18 residues. As DNA, the CDR3 is TGCGCCAGCCGACGCCGCCGACTGGCGGCCTCGGAGGGGCATGAGCAGTTCTTC. The encoded protein is CASRRRRLAASEGHEQFF.

The J gene is TRBJ2-2, the V gene TRBV7-3; tentatively, D is TRBD2 (5 bases). Germline CDR1 SGHTA, CDR2 FQGTGA. The germline V and J ends were trimmed by 5 bases and 0 bases, with 10 bases remaining between them. CDR3 size: 15 residues. As DNA, the CDR3 is TGTGCCAGCAGCGTAAGCGGATCGAACACCGGGGAGCTGTTTTTT. This gives the protein CASSVSGSNTGELFF.

The chain couples TRBV10-3 to TRBJ1-4; no clear D gene. V was cut by 3 bases and J by 6 bases, with 14 bases left in between. Germline V gene lookup returns CDR1 ENHRY and CDR2 SYGVKD. The CDR3 length is 15 residues. CDR3 in amino acids: CAISDFKRRDEKLFF. The CDR3 bases are TGTGCCATCAGTGACTTTAAACGTAGGGATGAAAAACTGTTTTTT.

This clone came up once. The chain has TRBV15 and TRBJ1-5; 10 bases agree with TRBD1. Unmatched junction bases numbered 4, after V lost 8 bases and J lost 6 bases. CDR3 length: 13 amino acids. CDR1 is LNHNV and CDR2 is YYDKDF in the germline V gene (reference sequence). The CDR3 DNA is TGTGCCACCGGGACAGGGGCCGCTCAGCCCCAGCATTTT. Translated: CATGTGAAQPQHF.

V and J are TRBV2 and TRBJ1-3, with a tentative D call TRBD1 (5 bases). Trimming took off 8 bases at V and 0 bases at J, with 11 bases between the two ends. Germline V gives CDR1 SNHLY, CDR2 FYNNEI. CDR3 length: 14 residues. CDR3 bases: TGTGCCAGCCGGGGACGGAACTCTGGAAACACCATATATTTT. Translation: CASRGRNSGNTIYF.

This clone was recorded only once. The CDR3 sequence is CASSLQGRQETQYF. The CDR3 region has the DNA TGTGCCAGCAGCCTACAGGGAAGGCAAGAGACCCAGTACTTC. The chain uses TRBV4-2 and TRBJ2-5; D might be TRBD1 (6 bases). The CDR3 is made up of 14 amino acids. Germline V gives CDR1 LGHNA, CDR2 YNFKEQ. The ends were cut back, 4 bases at V and 2 bases at J, with 11 bases in the middle.

Here the CDR3 reads CASSVGGNSNQPQHF. The CDR3 DNA reads TGTGCCAGCAGCGTAGGGGGTAATAGCAATCAGCCCCAGCATTTT. V is TRBV9 and J is TRBJ1-5; D gene ambiguous. Trimming took off 0 bases at V and 0 bases at J, with 7 bases between the two ends. Germline V CDR1 and CDR2: SGDLS, YYNGEE. CDR3 length equals 15 residues.

The J gene is TRBJ1-5, the V gene TRBV6-5; unclear D gene. Germline lookup yields CDR1 MNHEY and CDR2 SVGAGI. V lost 2 bases to trimming and J lost 0 bases, with 5 bases between them. This CDR3 comprises 14 residues. The CDR3 sequence is CASSYGNSNQPQHF. CDR3 coding DNA: TGTGCCAGCAGTTACGGAAATAGCAATCAGCCCCAGCATTTT.

V gene TRBV27 combines with J gene TRBJ1-6, with unresolved D. The CDR3 length is 14 residues. CDR1 MNHEY and CDR2 SMNVEV come from the germline V gene (reference sequence). V lost 4 bases, J lost 10 bases, and 14 bases lay in between. The DNA of the CDR3 is TGTGCCAGCAGTTCTGAAGGGTTCGGCTCACCCCTCCACTTT. This codes for CASSSEGFGSPLHF.

This clone was recorded once. This chain connects TRBV5-6 to TRBJ1-2; TRBD1 matches 8 bases. This CDR3 has 15 amino acids. Germline CDR1 is SGHDT and CDR2 is YYEEEE. The junction had 9 bases not matched to a gene; V was cut back by 3 bases and J by 5 bases. The CDR3 sequence is CASSSGQGLRYGYTF. The CDR3 DNA sequence: TGTGCCAGCAGCTCAGGACAGGGTCTGAGGTATGGCTACACCTTC.